The 20 T cell receptor beta chains below all came from one sample that was sequenced in a study of T-cell reconstitution after alpha-beta-depleted transplantation in children. The TCRbeta library was prepared with unique molecular identifiers. TCRdb used MiXCR to reprocess the PCR reads, holding one entry per CDR3 protein. The sample has some 350,000 distinct CDR3 sequences, 15% to 20% seen once. Here the sequenced sample was PBMCs, mostly from graft donor cells, taken 360 days after TCRalphabeta/CD19-depleted stem cell transplant. The source of these receptors is a male patient aged 2 to 9 who had a stem cell transplant for acute lymphoblastic leukemia, so the T cells may come from the graft donor.

V gene TRBV6-4 combines with J gene TRBJ2-3; D tentatively reads TRBD1 or TRBD2 (5 bases each). Germline V gene sequence: CDR1 MRHNA, CDR2 SNTAGT. The CDR3 is made up of 18 amino acids. Trimming stripped 6 bases from V and 2 bases from J, with 24 bases between. The CDR3 DNA sequence: TGTGCCAGCAGCAGACTCGGGGCTAGCCCTACCCACACAGATACGCAGTATTTT. Amino acids: CASSRLGASPTHTDTQYF.

This sequence joins TRBV5-6 and TRBJ2-7; TRBD1 matches 8 bases. Germline CDR1 SGHDT, CDR2 YYEEEE. This CDR3 comprises 14 residues. Trimming cost V 4 bases and J 2 bases; bases outside gene matches: 5. DNA of the CDR3: TGTGCCAGCAGCGCCGCGGGACAGGCCTACGAGCAGTACTTC. Its protein product is CASSAAGQAYEQYF.

This chain joins TRBV5-1 and TRBJ1-4; D is possibly TRBD1 (5 bases). V was trimmed by 4 bases and J by 12 bases, leaving 19 bases between them. This CDR3 contains 14 residues. Germline-derived CDR1 and CDR2 are SGHRS and YFSETQ. The CDR3 DNA reads TGCGCCAGCAGCCCGAGACAGCGGCCGTCGGAACTGTTTTTT. It codes for CASSPRQRPSELFF.

The rearrangement links TRBV10-3 to TRBJ2-3, with 7 bases that match TRBD1. The CDR3 covers 14 residues. The junction had 3 bases not matched to a gene; V was cut back by 6 bases and J by 0 bases. CDR1 and CDR2 from the germline V gene are ENHRY and SYGVKD. Here the CDR3 DNA reads TGTGCCATCAGGGGACAGAAGAGCACAGATACGCAGTATTTT. Amino acid sequence: CAIRGQKSTDTQYF.

V gene TRBV20-1 combines with J gene TRBJ1-5, with D uncertain. The CDR3 covers 13 residues. V was pared by 5 bases and J by 4 bases, with 12 bases between. Per germline, CDR1 DFQATT and CDR2 SNEGSKA (reference sequence). The CDR3 nucleotides read TGCAGTGCTGTTCCGGGAGGGAATCAGCCCCAGCATTTT. It yields the protein CSAVPGGNQPQHF.

This clonotype was counted ten times or more. V usage is TRBV7-9 and J usage is TRBJ2-1; 11 nucleotides align to TRBD2. The CDR3 contains 15 residues. Germline assignment: CDR1 SEHNR and CDR2 FQNEAQ (reference sequence). V lost 3 bases to trimming and J lost 4 bases; unmatched junction nucleotides: 2. The CDR3 is CASSLGLAEYNEQFF. CDR3 sequence (DNA): TGTGCCAGCAGCTTGGGACTAGCGGAATACAATGAGCAGTTCTTC. The variable domain in full, completed from reference TRBV7-9 and TRBJ2-1, reads DTGVSQNPRHKITKRGQNVTFRCDPISEHNRLYWYRQTLGQGPEFLTYFQNEAQLEKSRLLSDRFSAERPKGSFSTLEIQRTEQGDSAMYLCASSLGLAEYNEQFFGPGTRLTVL.

The chain combines TRBV4-3 with TRBJ1-3, with 9 positions matching TRBD1. CDR3 length: 15 residues. The germline CDR1 and CDR2 sequences are LGHNA and YSLEER. The V and J ends lost 4 bases and 2 bases, in that order; junction bases with no gene match: 3. Here the CDR3 reads CASSPWDRAGNTIYF. The CDR3 coding sequence is TGCGCCAGCAGCCCATGGGACAGGGCTGGAAACACCATATATTTT.

This clonotype was detected ten times or more. CDR3 DNA: TGTGCCATCAGTGCCAGGGGGGGGAACAACTACGAGCAGTACTTC. It specifies CAISARGGNNYEQYF. The V call is TRBV10-3, the J call TRBJ2-7; D is tentatively TRBD1 or TRBD2 (7 bases each). V gave up 4 bases and J gave up 3 bases, with 16 bases separating them. This CDR3 spans 15 amino acids. Germline-derived CDR1 and CDR2 are ENHRY and SYGVKD.

The rearrangement uses TRBV6-4 and TRBJ2-1; the match to TRBD2 covers 9 bases. The V gene end was trimmed by 6 bases and the J gene end by 8 bases; junction bases not matched to a gene: 11. The CDR3 runs to 15 residues. Germline V CDR1 and CDR2: MRHNA, SNTAGT. Written as DNA, the CDR3 is TGTGCCAGCAGCAAGGGACTAGCCCTTTTTTATGAGCAGTTCTTC. Residues: CASSKGLALFYEQFF.

The sample holds a few counts of this clonotype. This sequence joins TRBV5-1 and TRBJ1-1; D may be TRBD1 (6 bases). Germline V gene lookup returns CDR1 SGHRS and CDR2 YFSETQ. Trimming cost V 2 bases and J 5 bases, with 13 bases left between them. The CDR3 has 14 residues. CDR3 nucleotides: TGCGCCAGCAGCTTACAGGGAGTGGTGACTGAAGCTTTCTTT. Its translation is CASSLQGVVTEAFF.

Remarks on this clonotype: The junction differs from germline at one of its ends, possibly a read error. The chain employs TRBV7-7 and TRBJ1-1, with D maybe TRBD1 (5 bases). The CDR3 contains 13 residues. Looked up from germline, CDR1 is SSHAT and CDR2 is FNYEAQ (reference sequence). CDR3 residues: CASSSSPQGEAFF. Here the CDR3 DNA reads TGTGCTAGCAGCTCCAGTCCCCAGGGAGAAGCTTTCTTT. The full variable domain, its missing parts supplied by reference TRBV7-7 and TRBJ1-1, is GAGVSQSPRYKVTKRGQDVTLRCDPISSHATLYWYQQALGQGPEFLTYFNYEAQPDKSGLPSDRFSAERPEGSISTLTIQRTEQRDSAMYRCASSSSPQGEAFFGQGTRLTVV.

The chain recombines TRBV5-1 with TRBJ2-3, with no clear D. V shed 4 bases and J shed 1 base, with 7 bases lying between them. The CDR3 spans 13 residues. Germline V gives CDR1 SGHRS, CDR2 YFSETQ. CDR3 DNA: TGCGCCAGCAGCGCCAAGGGCACAGATACGCAGTATTTT. Translating gives CASSAKGTDTQYF.

The chain recombines TRBV4-2 with TRBJ2-5, with D possibly being TRBD2 (5 bases). The V gene lost 1 base and the J gene lost 5 bases, with 11 bases spanning the gap. CDR3 length equals 14 residues. Germline V lookup: CDR1 LGHNA, CDR2 YNFKEQ. CDR3 region: CASSQGLARETQYF. DNA of the CDR3: TGTGCCAGCAGCCAAGGCCTAGCCAGGGAGACCCAGTACTTC.

This clonotype was seen only a few times. The chain combines TRBV28 with TRBJ2-1; 9 bases agree with TRBD2. The trim removed 9 bases at V and 12 bases at J, leaving 18 bases unmatched. Germline CDR1 MDHEN, CDR2 SYDVKM. The CDR3 has 15 residues. CDR3 sequence reads: CASTQGPSGNRRQFF. The DNA for the CDR3 is TGTGCCAGTACTCAGGGCCCTAGCGGGAATAGGCGGCAGTTCTTC.

The rearrangement uses TRBV9 and TRBJ1-2, with D possibly matching TRBD1 (5 bases). CDR1 is SGDLS, CDR2 YYNGEE, per germline. There are 12 residues in the CDR3. V was cut by 8 bases and J by 4 bases, with 12 bases left in between. The CDR3 sequence is CASSDRAYGYTF. CDR3 nucleotides: TGTGCCAGTTCTGACAGAGCCTATGGCTACACCTTC.

Of note for this clonotype: It may be a read error: a sequence one base away is much more abundant. This rearrangement joins TRBV4-1 to TRBJ2-3, with D perhaps given as TRBD1 or TRBD2 (5 bases each). This CDR3 has 16 residues. Per germline, CDR1 MGHRA and CDR2 YSYEKL. V was trimmed by 4 bases and J by 3 bases, leaving 17 bases between them. CDR3 loop: CASSLQRGRLTDTQYF. DNA of the CDR3: TGCGCCAGCAGCCTCCAACGGGGACGGCTGACAGATACGCAGTATTTT.

This clonotype was detected a few times. The chain links TRBV7-3 to TRBJ2-5; D ambiguous. V lost 2 bases and J 5 bases, leaving 9 bases between the germline ends. The CDR3 extends over 13 amino acids. Germline V gene data show CDR1 as SGHTA and CDR2 as FQGTGA. CDR3 region: CASSLWAGETQYF. The CDR3 DNA sequence: TGTGCCAGCAGCTTATGGGCTGGGGAGACCCAGTACTTC.

Only a few counts were recorded for this clonotype. The chain recombines TRBV20-1 with TRBJ2-3; 9 nucleotides match TRBD2. This CDR3 region has 14 residues. The germline CDR1 and CDR2 sequences are DFQATT and SNEGSKA (reference sequence). The ends lost 5 bases at V and 1 base at J; junction bases unmatched: 4. The CDR3 DNA reads TGCAGTGCTCCTATAGCGGGAGGCACAGATACGCAGTATTTT. Translation gives CSAPIAGGTDTQYF.

This clonotype was detected many times. The chain recombines TRBV4-3 with TRBJ2-7, with D unclear. CDR3 length: 13 residues. Per germline, CDR1 LGHNA and CDR2 YSLEER. The V gene lost 3 bases and the J gene lost 2 bases, with 8 bases spanning the gap. CDR3 region: CASSQSPTYEQYF. The CDR3 bases are TGCGCCAGCAGCCAGAGCCCTACCTACGAGCAGTACTTC.

This clonotype was observed a few times. CDR3 sequence: CAWPGDTGELFF. The CDR3 nucleotides read TGTGCCTGGCCAGGGGACACCGGGGAGCTGTTTTTT. The chain combines TRBV30 with TRBJ2-2, with D possibly being TRBD1 (6 bases). Trimming removed 5 bases at V and 3 bases at J, with 7 bases between. The CDR3 has 12 amino acids. CDR1 is GTSNPN and CDR2 is SVGIG in the germline V gene (reference sequence).